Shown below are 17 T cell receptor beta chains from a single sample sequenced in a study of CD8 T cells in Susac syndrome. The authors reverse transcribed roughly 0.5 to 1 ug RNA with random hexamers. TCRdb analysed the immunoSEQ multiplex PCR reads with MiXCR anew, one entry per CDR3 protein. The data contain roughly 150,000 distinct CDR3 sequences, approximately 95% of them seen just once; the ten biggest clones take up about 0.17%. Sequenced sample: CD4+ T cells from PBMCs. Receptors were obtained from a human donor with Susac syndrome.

The CDR3 DNA sequence: TGTGCCAGCAGCTTGGATCCCCAAGAGACCCAGTACTTC. It specifies CASSLDPQETQYF. This chain connects TRBV7-2 to TRBJ2-5; D gene uncertain. CDR1 is SGHTA and CDR2 is FQGNSA in the germline V gene. This CDR3 region has 13 residues. V gave up 3 bases and J gave up 1 base, with 6 bases separating them.

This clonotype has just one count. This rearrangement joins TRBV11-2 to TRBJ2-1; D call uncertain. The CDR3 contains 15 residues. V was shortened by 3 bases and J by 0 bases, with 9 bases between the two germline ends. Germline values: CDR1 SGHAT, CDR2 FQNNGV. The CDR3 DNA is TGTGCCAGCAGCTTCGGGCATTCCTCCTACAATGAGCAGTTCTTC. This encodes CASSFGHSSYNEQFF.

CDR3 sequence reads: CASFRMGSGETQYF. As DNA, the CDR3 is TGTGCCAGCTTCAGAATGGGTAGCGGTGAGACCCAGTACTTC. The chain joins TRBV7-8 to TRBJ2-5; D may be TRBD2 (6 bases). Trimming removed 8 bases from V and 5 bases from J, with 18 bases in between. The CDR3 loop spans 14 amino acids. Per germline, CDR1 SGHVS and CDR2 FQNEAQ.

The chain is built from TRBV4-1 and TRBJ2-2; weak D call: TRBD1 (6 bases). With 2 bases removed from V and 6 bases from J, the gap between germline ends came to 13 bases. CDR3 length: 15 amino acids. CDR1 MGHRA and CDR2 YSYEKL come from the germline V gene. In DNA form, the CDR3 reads TGCGCCAGCAGCCAACCCGGGAAGGGGGCCGGGGAGCTGTTTTTT. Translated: CASSQPGKGAGELFF.

Written as DNA, the CDR3 is TGCGCCAGCAGCCAAGATCCCGACAGGCGTGAGCAGTTCTTC. Translated: CASSQDPDRREQFF. This chain uses TRBV4-3 with TRBJ2-1; tentative D call: TRBD1 (6 bases). The CDR3 covers 14 residues. The V gene lost 0 bases and the J gene lost 9 bases, with 12 bases spanning the gap. Germline values: CDR1 LGHNA, CDR2 YSLEER.

CDR3 amino acids: CSATPGQGSYNEQFF. The CDR3, as DNA: TGCAGTGCTACGCCCGGACAGGGCTCCTACAATGAGCAGTTCTTC. The J gene is TRBJ2-1, the V gene TRBV20-1; 8 bases agree with TRBD1. J lost 0 bases, V lost 4 bases, and 5 bases had no gene match. The CDR3 is made up of 15 amino acids. Per the germline V gene, CDR1 is DFQATT and CDR2 is SNEGSKA (reference sequence).

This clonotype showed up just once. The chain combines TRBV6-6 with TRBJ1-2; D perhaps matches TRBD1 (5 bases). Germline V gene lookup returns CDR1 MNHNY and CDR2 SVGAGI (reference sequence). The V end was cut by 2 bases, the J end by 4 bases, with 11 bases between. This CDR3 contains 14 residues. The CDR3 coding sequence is TGTGCCAGCAGTTACGTCCAGGGTGGCTATGGCTACACCTTC. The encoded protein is CASSYVQGGYGYTF.

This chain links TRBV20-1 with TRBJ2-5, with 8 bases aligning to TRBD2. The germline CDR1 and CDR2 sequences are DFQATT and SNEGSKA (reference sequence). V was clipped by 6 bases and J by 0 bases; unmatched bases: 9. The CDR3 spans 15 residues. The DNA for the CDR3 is TGCAGTGCGCCGACTGGCGGGGGGTACCAAGAGACCCAGTACTTC. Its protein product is CSAPTGGGYQETQYF.

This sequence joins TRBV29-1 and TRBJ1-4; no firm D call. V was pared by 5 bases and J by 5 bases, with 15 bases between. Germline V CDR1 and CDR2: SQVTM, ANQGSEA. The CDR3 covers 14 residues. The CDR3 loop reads CSVPDLRTNEKLFF. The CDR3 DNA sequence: TGCAGCGTTCCTGATCTCCGAACCAATGAAAAACTGTTTTTT.

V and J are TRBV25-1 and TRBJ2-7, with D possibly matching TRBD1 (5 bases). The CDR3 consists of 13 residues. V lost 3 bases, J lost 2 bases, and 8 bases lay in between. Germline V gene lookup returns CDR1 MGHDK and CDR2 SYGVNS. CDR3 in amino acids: CASSDRVPYEQYF. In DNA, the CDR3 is TGTGCCAGCAGTGACAGGGTTCCCTACGAGCAGTACTTC.

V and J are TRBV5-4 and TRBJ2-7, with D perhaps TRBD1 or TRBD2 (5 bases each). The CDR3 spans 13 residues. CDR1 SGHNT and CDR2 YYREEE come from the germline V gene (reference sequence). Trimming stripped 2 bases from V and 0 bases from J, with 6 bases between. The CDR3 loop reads CASSFGGSYEQYF. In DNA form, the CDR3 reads TGTGCCAGCAGCTTTGGGGGCTCCTACGAGCAGTACTTC.

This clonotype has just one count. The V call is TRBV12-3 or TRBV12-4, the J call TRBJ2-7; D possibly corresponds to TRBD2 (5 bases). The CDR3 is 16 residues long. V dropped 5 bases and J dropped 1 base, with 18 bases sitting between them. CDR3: CASSRTWATGSYEQYF. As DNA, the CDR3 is TGTGCCAGCAGTCGCACATGGGCCACGGGGTCCTACGAGCAGTACTTC.

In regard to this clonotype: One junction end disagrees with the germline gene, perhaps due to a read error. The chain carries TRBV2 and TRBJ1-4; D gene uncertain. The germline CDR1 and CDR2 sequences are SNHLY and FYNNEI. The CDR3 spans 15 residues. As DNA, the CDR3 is TGTGCCAGCAGTAAAGCGGGCAGTTTTAATGAAAAACTGTTTTTT. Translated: CASSKAGSFNEKLFF.

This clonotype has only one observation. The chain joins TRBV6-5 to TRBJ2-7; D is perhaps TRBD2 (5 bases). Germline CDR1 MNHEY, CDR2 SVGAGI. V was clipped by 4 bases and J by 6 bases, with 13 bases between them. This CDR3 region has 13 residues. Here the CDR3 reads CASSFTLEVEQYF. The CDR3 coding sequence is TGTGCCAGCAGTTTTACCCTGGAGGTCGAGCAGTACTTC.

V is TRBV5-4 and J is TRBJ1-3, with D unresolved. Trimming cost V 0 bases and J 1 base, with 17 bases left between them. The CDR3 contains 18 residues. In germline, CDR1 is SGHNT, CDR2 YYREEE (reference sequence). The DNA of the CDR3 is TGTGCCAGCAGCTTGGATCCGGTCCCCCGGGGATCTGGAAACACCATATATTTT. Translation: CASSLDPVPRGSGNTIYF.

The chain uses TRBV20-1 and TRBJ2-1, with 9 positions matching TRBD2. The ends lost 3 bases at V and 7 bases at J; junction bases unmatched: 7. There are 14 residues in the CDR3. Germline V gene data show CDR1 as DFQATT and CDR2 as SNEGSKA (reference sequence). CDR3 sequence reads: CSASDSGGGNEQFF. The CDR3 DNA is TGCAGTGCTAGCGATAGCGGGGGAGGGAATGAGCAGTTCTTC.

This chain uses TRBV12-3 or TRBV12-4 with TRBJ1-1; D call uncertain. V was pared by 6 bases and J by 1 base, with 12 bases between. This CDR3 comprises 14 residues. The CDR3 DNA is TGTGCCAGCAGACCTCCGACGGAGAACACTGAAGCTTTCTTT. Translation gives CASRPPTENTEAFF.